This T cell receptor (beta chain) came from a study of shared T cell receptors in the human thymus (dated by TCRdb to about 2021). About the full investigation: The study examined how self-reactive, shared T-cell receptor alpha chains are generated in the human thymus.

Receptors were amplified or captured by the immunoSEQ multiplex PCR assay. What TCRdb holds here is the immuneACCESS table cut down to in-frame rearrangements. Part of the clones is not present; checked against another copy, under half of the missing clones reflect an unresolved V gene, and the others are unexplained. This sample is represented by 650,000 to 950,000 clones; approximately 85% of them were singletons. Jointly, the top ten make up more than 0.01% of the sample. With respect to this clone: Its antigen is not yet known. It has no much larger one-base neighbor in the sample; base qualities were not kept.

Trimming takes 3 bases from V and 3 bases from J, and the germline ends sit 12 bases apart. CDR1 and CDR2 (GTSNPN, SVGIG) derive from the germline V gene (reference sequence). Its CDR3 holds 14 amino acids, cysteine through phenylalanine. Of the read, only the CDR3 DNA is kept; its 42 bases are in frame from base 1. The sample was also linked to a second study, of human thymus T cells. As the second study states: In Finland, the donors were immunologically healthy infants who were having open corrective cardiac surgery for congenital heart defects. Thymus tissue was obtained as surgical resects removed during corrective cardiac surgery. Biased V and J gene segment usage appeared to be present in both thymic and peripheral blood repertoires. The related research reported highly overlapping thymic TCR repertoires among unrelated individuals. The study described the TCR alpha and beta repertoires in fewer than 10 infant thymus samples and a handful of matching peripheral blood samples. Donor ages ranging from about 6 to 250 days were recorded, and five to seven male and a couple of female infants were included in the cohort. After being mechanically released from the tissue, thymocytes were kept at -70 degrees C in pellets of about 9-32 million cells. A QIAsymphony instrument was used to extract genomic DNA from the frozen cell pellets. The immunoSEQ multiplex PCR assay was used to amplify the TCRB and TCRAD loci from a standardized quantity of quality-controlled genomic DNA. Amplicons spanned the V(D)J region at a length sufficient to cover the CDR3 and identify V and J genes. The commercial immunoSEQ service was used to sequence amplicons on an Illumina platform. Primer bias and sequencing errors were corrected as previously described, and TCRAD and TCRB definitions were based on the IMGT database. Analysis of the repertoires was done with immunoSEQ Analyzer 3.0 and VDJTools and included basic statistics, V/J segment usage, diversity estimates, rarefaction and pairwise overlap. Diversity was estimated using the Chao1, ChaoE, Efron-Thisted, Shannon and inverse Simpson indices, and was also estimated on datasets down-sampled to the size of the smallest sample. Repertoire overlap used strict matching of CDR3 nucleotide sequence, V gene and J gene, with Jaccard-based multidimensional scaling clustering. On average, thymus samples yielded around 800,000 unique TCRB clonotypes, whereas blood samples yielded about 80,000.

Sequenced: thymocytes. The rearranged chain carries TRBV30 and TRBJ1-5, with the D gene call left open. The TCR was taken from a girl less than two years old with a congenital heart defect. Donor details come from another sample of the same person, matched by shared clones. The CDR3 sequence is CAWSHGKDNQPQHF. The bases are TGTGCCTGGAGCCACGGGAAGGACAATCAGCCCCAGCATTTT.